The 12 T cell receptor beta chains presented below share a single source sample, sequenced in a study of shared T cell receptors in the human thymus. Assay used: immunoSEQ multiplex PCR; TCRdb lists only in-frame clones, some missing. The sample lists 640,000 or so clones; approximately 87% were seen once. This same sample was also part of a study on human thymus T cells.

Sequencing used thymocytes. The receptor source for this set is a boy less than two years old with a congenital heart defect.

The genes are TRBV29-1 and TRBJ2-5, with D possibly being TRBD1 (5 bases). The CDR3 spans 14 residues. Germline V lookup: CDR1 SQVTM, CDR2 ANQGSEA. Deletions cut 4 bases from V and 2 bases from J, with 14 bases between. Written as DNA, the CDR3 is TGCAGCGTTGTGGCAGGGCCTACTCAAGAGACCCAGTACTTC. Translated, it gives CSVVAGPTQETQYF.

The CDR3 loop is CASRLQRGQGNTEAFF. Here the CDR3 DNA reads TGTGCCAGCCGCCTGCAGCGGGGACAAGGGAACACTGAAGCTTTCTTT. The chain couples TRBV2 to TRBJ1-1; a possible D gene is TRBD1 (6 bases). With 8 bases removed from V and 1 base from J, the gap between germline ends came to 20 bases. Germline V gene sequence: CDR1 SNHLY, CDR2 FYNNEI. This CDR3 contains 16 residues.

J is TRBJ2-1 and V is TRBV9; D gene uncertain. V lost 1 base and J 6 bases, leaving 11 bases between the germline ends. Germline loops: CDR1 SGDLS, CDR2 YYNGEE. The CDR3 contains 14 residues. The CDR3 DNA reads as TGTGCCAGCAGCGTACCCCAGGTCTCCAATGAGCAGTTCTTC. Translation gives CASSVPQVSNEQFF.

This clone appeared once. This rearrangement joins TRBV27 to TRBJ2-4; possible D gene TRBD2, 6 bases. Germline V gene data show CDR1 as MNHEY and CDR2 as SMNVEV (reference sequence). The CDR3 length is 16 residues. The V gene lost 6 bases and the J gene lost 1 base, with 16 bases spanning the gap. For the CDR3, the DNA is TGTGCCAGCAGCAGGACTACCTTCTATGCCAAAAACATTCAGTACTTC. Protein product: CASSRTTFYAKNIQYF.

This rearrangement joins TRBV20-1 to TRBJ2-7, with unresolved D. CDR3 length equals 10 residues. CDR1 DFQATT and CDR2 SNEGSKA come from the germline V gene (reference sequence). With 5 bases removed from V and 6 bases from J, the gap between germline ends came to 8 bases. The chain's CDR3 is CSAARSEQYF. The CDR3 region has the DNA TGCAGTGCTGCTAGGAGCGAGCAGTACTTC.

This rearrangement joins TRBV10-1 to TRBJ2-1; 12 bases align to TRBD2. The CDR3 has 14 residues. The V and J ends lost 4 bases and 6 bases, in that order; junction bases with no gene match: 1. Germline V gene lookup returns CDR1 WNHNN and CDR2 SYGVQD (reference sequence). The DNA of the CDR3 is TGCGCCAGCAGTGGGACTAGCGGGATCAATGAGCAGTTCTTC. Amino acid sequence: CASSGTSGINEQFF.

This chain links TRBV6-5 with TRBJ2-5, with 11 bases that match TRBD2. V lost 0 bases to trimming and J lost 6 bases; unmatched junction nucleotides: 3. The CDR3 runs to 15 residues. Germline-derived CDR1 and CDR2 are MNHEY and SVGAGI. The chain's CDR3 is CASSYSTSGVKTQYF. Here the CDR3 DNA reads TGTGCCAGCAGTTACTCGACTAGCGGGGTGAAGACCCAGTACTTC.

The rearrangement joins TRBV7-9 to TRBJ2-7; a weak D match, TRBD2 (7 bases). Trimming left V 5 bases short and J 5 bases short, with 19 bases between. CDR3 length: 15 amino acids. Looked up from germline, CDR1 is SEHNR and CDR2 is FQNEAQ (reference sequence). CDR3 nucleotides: TGTGCCAGCAGCACTGGGGGGGGCGCGGGCCACGAGCAGTACTTC. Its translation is CASSTGGGAGHEQYF.

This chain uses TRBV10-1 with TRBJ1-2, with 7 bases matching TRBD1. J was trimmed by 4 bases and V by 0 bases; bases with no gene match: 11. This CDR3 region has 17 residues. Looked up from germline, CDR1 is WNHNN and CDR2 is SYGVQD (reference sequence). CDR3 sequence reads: CASSESEVRDRAYGYTF. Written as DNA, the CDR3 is TGCGCCAGCAGTGAGTCGGAGGTTAGGGACAGAGCCTATGGCTACACCTTC.

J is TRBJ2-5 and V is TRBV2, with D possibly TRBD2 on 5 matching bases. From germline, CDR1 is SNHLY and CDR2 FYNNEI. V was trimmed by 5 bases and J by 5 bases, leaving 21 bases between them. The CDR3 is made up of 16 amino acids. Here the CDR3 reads CASSRALDWVVETQYF. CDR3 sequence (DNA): TGTGCCAGCAGTAGAGCACTAGATTGGGTGGTGGAGACCCAGTACTTC.

The CDR3 loop reads CASSSKRGDRVYEQYF. The CDR3 DNA reads as TGTGCCAGCAGCTCAAAAAGGGGGGACAGGGTTTACGAGCAGTACTTC. The rearrangement joins TRBV7-2 to TRBJ2-7, with 9 bases aligning to TRBD1. Germline assignment: CDR1 SGHTA and CDR2 FQGNSA. Germline trimming cut 4 bases from V and 4 bases from J; bases unmatched to any gene: 11. CDR3 length equals 16 residues.

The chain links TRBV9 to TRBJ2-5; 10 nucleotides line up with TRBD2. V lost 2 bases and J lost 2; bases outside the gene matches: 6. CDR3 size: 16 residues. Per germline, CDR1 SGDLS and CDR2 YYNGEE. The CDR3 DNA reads TGTGCCAGCAGCGTCGGACTAGCGGAGACACAAGAGACCCAGTACTTC. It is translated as CASSVGLAETQETQYF.